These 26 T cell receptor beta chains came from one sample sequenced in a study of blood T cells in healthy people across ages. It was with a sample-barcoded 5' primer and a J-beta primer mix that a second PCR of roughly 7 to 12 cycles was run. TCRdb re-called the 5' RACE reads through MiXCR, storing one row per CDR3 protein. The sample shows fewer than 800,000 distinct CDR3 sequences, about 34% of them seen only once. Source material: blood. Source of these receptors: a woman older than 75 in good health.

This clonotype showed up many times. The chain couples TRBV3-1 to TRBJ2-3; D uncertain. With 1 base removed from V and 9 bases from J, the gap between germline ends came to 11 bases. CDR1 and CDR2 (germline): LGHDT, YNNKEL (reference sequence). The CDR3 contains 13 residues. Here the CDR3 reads CASSQAPLETQYF. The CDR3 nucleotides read TGTGCCAGCAGCCAAGCTCCCCTTGAGACGCAGTATTTT.

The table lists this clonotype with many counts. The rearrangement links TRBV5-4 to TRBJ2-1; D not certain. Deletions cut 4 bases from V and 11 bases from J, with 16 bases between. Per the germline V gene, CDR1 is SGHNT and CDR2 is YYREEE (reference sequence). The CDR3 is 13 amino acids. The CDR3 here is CASSLQGRPQQFF. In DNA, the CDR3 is TGTGCCAGCAGCCTTCAAGGTCGGCCGCAGCAGTTCTTC.

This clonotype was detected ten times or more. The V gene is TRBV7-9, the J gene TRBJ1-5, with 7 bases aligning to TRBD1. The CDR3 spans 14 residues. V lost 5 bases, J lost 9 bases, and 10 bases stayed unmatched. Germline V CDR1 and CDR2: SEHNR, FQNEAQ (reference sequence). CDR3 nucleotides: TGTGCCAGCAGCCCCCGGGACAGTGCTAGGCCCCAGCATTTT. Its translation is CASSPRDSARPQHF.

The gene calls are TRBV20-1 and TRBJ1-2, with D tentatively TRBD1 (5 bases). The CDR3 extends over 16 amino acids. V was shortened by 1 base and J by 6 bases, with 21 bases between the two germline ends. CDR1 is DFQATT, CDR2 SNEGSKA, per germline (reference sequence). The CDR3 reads CSARAMGGARRDGYTF. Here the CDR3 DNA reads TGCAGTGCTAGAGCCATGGGTGGGGCTAGGAGGGATGGCTACACCTTC.

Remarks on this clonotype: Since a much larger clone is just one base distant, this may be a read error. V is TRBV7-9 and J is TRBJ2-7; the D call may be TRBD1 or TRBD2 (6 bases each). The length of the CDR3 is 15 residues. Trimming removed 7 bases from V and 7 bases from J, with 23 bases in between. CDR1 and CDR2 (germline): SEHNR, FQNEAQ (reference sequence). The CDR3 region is CASTPGRQDYNEQYF. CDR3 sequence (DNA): TGTGCCAGCACCCCCGGCAGACAGGACTACAATGAGCAGTACTTC. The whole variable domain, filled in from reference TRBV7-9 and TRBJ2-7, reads DTGVSQNPRHKITKRGQNVTFRCDPISEHNRLYWYRQTLGQGPEFLTYFQNEAQLEKSRLLSDRFSAERPKGSFSTLEIQRTEQGDSAMYLCASTPGRQDYNEQYFGPGTRLTVT.

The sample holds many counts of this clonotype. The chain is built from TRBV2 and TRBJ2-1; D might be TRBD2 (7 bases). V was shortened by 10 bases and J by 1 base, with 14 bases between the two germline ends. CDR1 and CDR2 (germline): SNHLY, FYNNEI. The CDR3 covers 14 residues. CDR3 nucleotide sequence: TGTGCCATCCGTGGGGGGGCGTCCTACAATGAGCAGTTCTTC. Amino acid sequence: CAIRGGASYNEQFF.

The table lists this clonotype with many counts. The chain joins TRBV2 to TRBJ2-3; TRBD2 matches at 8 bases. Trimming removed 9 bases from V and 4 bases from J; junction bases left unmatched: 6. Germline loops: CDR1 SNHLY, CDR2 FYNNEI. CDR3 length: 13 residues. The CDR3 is CARRTSFADTQYF. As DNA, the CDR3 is TGTGCCAGACGGACTAGCTTTGCAGATACGCAGTATTTT.

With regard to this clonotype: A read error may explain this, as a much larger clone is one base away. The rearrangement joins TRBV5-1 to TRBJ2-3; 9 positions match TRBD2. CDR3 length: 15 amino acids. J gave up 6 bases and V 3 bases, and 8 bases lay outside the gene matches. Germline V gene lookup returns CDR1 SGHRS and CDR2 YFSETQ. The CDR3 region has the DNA TGCGCCAGCAGCTCGACCGGGACTAGCTATGATACGCAGTATTTT. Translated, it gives CASSSTGTSYDTQYF.

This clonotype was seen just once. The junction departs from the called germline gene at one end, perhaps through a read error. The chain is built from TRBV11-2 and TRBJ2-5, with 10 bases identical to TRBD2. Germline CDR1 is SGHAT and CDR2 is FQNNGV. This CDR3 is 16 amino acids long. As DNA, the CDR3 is TGTGTCAGCAGCTTATACCCCCAGCGGGAGGGAGAGACCCAGTACTTC. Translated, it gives CVSSLYPQREGETQYF. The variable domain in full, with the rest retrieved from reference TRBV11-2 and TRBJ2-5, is EAGVAQSPRYKIIEKRQSVAFWCNPISGHATLYWYQQILGQGPKLLIQFQNNGVVDDSQLPKDRFSAERLKGVDSTLKIQPAKLEDSAVYLCVSSLYPQREGETQYFGPGTRLLVL.

CDR3 amino acids: CASSIGGYKQYF. CDR3 DNA sequence: TGTGCCAGCAGCATAGGGGGGTACAAGCAGTACTTC. The chain joins TRBV27 to TRBJ2-7; D possibly matches TRBD1 or TRBD2 (6 bases each). V was cut by 6 bases and J by 8 bases, with 14 bases left in between. The CDR3 contains 12 residues. The germline CDR1 and CDR2 sequences are MNHEY and SMNVEV (reference sequence).

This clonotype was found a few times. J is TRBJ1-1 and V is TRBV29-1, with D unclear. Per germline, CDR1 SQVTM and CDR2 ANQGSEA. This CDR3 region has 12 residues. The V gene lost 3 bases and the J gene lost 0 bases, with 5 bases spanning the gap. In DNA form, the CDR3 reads TGCAGCGTTGACCCCCTGAACACTGAAGCTTTCTTT. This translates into CSVDPLNTEAFF.

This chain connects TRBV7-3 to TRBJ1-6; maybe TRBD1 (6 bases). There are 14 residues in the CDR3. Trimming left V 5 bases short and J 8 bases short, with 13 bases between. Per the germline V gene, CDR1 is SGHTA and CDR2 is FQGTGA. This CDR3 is CASSVGHPDSPLHF. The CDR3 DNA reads TGTGCCAGCAGCGTGGGACATCCCGATTCACCCCTCCACTTT.

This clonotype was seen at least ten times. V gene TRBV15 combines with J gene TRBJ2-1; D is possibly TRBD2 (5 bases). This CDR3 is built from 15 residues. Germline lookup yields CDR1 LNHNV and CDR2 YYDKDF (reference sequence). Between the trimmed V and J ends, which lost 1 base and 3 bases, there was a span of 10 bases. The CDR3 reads CATSRGGNNYNEQFF. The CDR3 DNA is TGTGCCACCAGCAGAGGAGGGAACAACTACAATGAGCAGTTCTTC. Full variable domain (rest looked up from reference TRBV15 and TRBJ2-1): DAMVIQNPRYQVTQFGKPVTLSCSQTLNHNVMYWYQQKSSQAPKLLFHYYDKDFNNEADTPDNFQSRRPNTSFCFLDIRSPGLGDTAMYLCATSRGGNNYNEQFFGPGTRLTVL.

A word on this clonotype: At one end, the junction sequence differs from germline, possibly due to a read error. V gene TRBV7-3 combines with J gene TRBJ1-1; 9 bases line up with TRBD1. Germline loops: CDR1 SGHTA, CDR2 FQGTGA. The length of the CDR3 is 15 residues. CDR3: CASSLTGGLNTEAFF. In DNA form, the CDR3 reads TGTGCCAGCAGCCTAACAGGGGGCCTGAACACTGAAGCTTTCTTT.

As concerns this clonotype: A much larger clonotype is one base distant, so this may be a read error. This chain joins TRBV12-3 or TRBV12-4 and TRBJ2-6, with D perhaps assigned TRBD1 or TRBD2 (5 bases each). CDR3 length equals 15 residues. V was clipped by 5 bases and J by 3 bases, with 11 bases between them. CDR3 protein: CASSQGVGGANVLTF. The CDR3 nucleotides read TGTGCCAGCAGTCAGGGAGTCGGTGGGGCCAACGTCCTGACTTTC.

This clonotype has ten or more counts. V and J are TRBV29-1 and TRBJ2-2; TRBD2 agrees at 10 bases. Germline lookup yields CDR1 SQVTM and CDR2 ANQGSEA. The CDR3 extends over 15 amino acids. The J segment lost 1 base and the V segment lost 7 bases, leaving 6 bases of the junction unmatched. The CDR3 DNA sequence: TGCAGCGCCGTAGCGGGGGGACTGAACACCGGGGAGCTGTTTTTT. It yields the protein CSAVAGGLNTGELFF.

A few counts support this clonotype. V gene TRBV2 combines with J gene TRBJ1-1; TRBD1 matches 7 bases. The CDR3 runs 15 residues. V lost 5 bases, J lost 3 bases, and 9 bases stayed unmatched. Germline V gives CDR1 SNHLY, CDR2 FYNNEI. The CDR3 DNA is TGTGCCAGCAGTTATATCACAGGGGAGGACACTGAAGCTTTCTTT. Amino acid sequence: CASSYITGEDTEAFF.

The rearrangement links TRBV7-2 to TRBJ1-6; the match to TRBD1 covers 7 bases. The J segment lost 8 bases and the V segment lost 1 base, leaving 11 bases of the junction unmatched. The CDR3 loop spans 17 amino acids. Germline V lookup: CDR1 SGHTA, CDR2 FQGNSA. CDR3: CASSLVLGIRGDSPLHF. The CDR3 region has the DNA TGTGCCAGCAGCTTAGTTCTGGGGATCAGGGGGGATTCACCCCTCCACTTT.

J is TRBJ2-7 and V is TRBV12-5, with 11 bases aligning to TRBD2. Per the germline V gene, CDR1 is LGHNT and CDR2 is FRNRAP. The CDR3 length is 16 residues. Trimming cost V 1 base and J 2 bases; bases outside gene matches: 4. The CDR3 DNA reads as TGTGCTAGTGGTTTGGGGGGGACTAGCGGACCCTACGAGCAGTACTTC. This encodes CASGLGGTSGPYEQYF.

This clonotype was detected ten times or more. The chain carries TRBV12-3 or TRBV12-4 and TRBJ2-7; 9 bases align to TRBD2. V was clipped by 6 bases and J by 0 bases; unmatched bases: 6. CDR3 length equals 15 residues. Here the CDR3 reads CASRKGSGGSYEQYF. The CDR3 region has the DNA TGTGCCAGCAGGAAGGGTAGCGGGGGCTCCTACGAGCAGTACTTC.

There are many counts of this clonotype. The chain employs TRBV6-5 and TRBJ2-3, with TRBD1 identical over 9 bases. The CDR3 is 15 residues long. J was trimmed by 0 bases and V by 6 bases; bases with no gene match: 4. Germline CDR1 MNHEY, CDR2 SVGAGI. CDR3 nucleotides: TGTGCCAGCAGGCAACAGGGGGCGAGCACAGATACGCAGTATTTT. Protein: CASRQQGASTDTQYF.

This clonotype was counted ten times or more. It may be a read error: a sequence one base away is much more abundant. CDR3 in DNA: TGCAGGGCTAGAGGCGGCTACGAGCAGTACTTC. This sequence encodes CRARGGYEQYF. V usage is TRBV20-1 and J usage is TRBJ2-7; D is uncertain. CDR1 and CDR2 from the germline V gene are DFQATT and SNEGSKA (reference sequence). CDR3 length: 11 amino acids.

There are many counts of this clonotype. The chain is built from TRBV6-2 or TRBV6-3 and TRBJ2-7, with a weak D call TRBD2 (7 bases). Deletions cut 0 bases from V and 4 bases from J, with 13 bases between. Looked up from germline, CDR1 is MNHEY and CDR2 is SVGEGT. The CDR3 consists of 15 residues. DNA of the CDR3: TGTGCCAGCAGTTACTCGGTCGGGGGGCTGTACGAGCAGTACTTC. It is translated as CASSYSVGGLYEQYF.

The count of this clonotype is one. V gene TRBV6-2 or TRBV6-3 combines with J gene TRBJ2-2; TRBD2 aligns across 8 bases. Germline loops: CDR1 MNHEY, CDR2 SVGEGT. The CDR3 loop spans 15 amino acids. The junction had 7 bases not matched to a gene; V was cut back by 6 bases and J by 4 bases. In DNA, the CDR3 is TGTGCCAGCAGCCTGACTAGCGCGGGCACCGGGGAGCTGTTTTTT. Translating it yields CASSLTSAGTGELFF.

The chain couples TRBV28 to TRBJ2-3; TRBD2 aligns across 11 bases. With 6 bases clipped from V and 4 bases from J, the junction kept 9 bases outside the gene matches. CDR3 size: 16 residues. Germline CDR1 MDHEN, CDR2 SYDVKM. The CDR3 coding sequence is TGTGCCAGCAGCTTCCAGACTAGCGGGAACCCAGATACGCAGTATTTT. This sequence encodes CASSFQTSGNPDTQYF.

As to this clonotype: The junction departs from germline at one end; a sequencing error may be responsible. The DNA of the CDR3 is TGTGCAAGCAGCTTAGCGGGGGCCTTTAAAGAGACCCAGTTCTTC. Translation gives CASSLAGAFKETQFF. The chain couples TRBV7-8 to TRBJ2-1; TRBD2 matches at 9 bases. The CDR3 length is 15 residues. The germline V gene has CDR1 SGHVS and CDR2 FQNEAQ.